Below are 20 T cell receptor beta chains sequenced from a single sample in a study of Graves' ophthalmopathy and Graves' hyperthyroidism. Amplification of the TCR beta CDR3 regions used RNA transcripts (as template). RT-PCR was first run with HTBI primers, then multiplex PCR in a second round. TCRdb called the multiplex PCR reads again in MiXCR, with one record for every CDR3 protein. Of approximately 210,000 distinct CDR3 sequences in the sample, around a fifth were seen once. Input material: peripheral blood. The receptor set was obtained from a woman between 45 and 65 years old with Graves' ophthalmopathy.

This clonotype came up a few times. The chain is built from TRBV15 and TRBJ1-2; possible D gene TRBD1, 6 bases. This CDR3 has 13 residues. Germline values: CDR1 LNHNV, CDR2 YYDKDF (reference sequence). With 0 bases removed from V and 6 bases from J, the gap between germline ends came to 8 bases. The CDR3 DNA sequence: TGTGCCACCAGCAGAGATGCAGGGGATGGCTACACCTTC. This codes for CATSRDAGDGYTF. Supplemented by reference TRBV15 and TRBJ1-2, the full variable domain reads DAMVIQNPRYQVTQFGKPVTLSCSQTLNHNVMYWYQQKSSQAPKLLFHYYDKDFNNEADTPDNFQSRRPNTSFCFLDIRSPGLGDTAMYLCATSRDAGDGYTFGSGTRLTVV.

This clonotype has at least ten counts. The rearrangement uses TRBV2 and TRBJ1-5; 9 bases map to TRBD1. With 9 bases clipped from V and 2 bases from J, the junction kept 17 bases outside the gene matches. The CDR3 length is 18 residues. Per the germline V gene, CDR1 is SNHLY and CDR2 is FYNNEI. CDR3 amino acids: CASLRDRGSFGRNQPQHF. The CDR3 region has the DNA TGTGCCAGTCTGCGAGACAGGGGGAGTTTTGGGCGCAATCAGCCCCAGCATTTT.

This clonotype showed up many times. This CDR3 is CASTQQGALGYTF. CDR3 bases: TGTGCCAGTACCCAACAGGGCGCGCTTGGCTACACCTTC. This chain joins TRBV19 and TRBJ1-2; TRBD1 is a possible D gene (6 bases). In germline, CDR1 is LNHDA, CDR2 SQIVND (reference sequence). The CDR3 is made up of 13 amino acids. V shed 7 bases and J shed 7 bases, with 16 bases lying between them. Combining the CDR3 with reference TRBV19 and TRBJ1-2 gives the whole variable domain DGGITQSPKYLFRKEGQNVTLSCEQNLNHDAMYWYRQDPGQGLRLIYYSQIVNDFQKGDIAEGYSVSREKKESFPLTVTSAQKNPTAFYLCASTQQGALGYTFGSGTRLTVV.

In this sample, this clonotype turned up many times. The genes are TRBV30 and TRBJ1-1; possibly TRBD1 for D (5 bases). Between the trimmed V and J ends, which lost 0 bases and 2 bases, there was a span of 13 bases. This CDR3 is built from 15 residues. Germline assignment: CDR1 GTSNPN and CDR2 SVGIG (reference sequence). This CDR3 is CAWSVPWGVNTEAFF. The CDR3 DNA reads TGTGCCTGGAGTGTACCTTGGGGGGTAAACACTGAAGCTTTCTTT.

Many counts were recorded for this clonotype. The chain uses TRBV7-8 and TRBJ2-7, with TRBD1 matching over 7 bases. The V gene's germline CDR1 is SGHVS and CDR2 FQNEAQ. The length of the CDR3 is 15 residues. With V trimmed by 5 bases and J by 2 bases, 9 bases remained unmatched. The CDR3 region is CASSPRTGFPYEQYF. Written as DNA, the CDR3 is TGTGCCAGCAGCCCGCGGACAGGTTTCCCCTACGAGCAGTACTTC.

This clonotype was detected only a few times. The J gene is TRBJ2-3, the V gene TRBV12-5; 11 bases line up with TRBD2. There are 18 residues in the CDR3. V dropped 9 bases and J dropped 0; count of bases not matched to a gene: 14. Per germline, CDR1 LGHNT and CDR2 FRNRAP. CDR3 region: CASGAGTSGAQSTDTQYF. CDR3 sequence (DNA): TGTGCTAGCGGGGCGGGGACTAGCGGAGCCCAAAGCACAGATACGCAGTATTTT.

This chain connects TRBV12-3 or TRBV12-4 to TRBJ1-2; D is undetermined. The CDR3 is made up of 13 amino acids. Between the trimmed V and J ends, which lost 4 bases and 3 bases, there was a span of 9 bases. Here the CDR3 reads CASSYGVDYGYTF. In DNA, the CDR3 is TGTGCCAGCAGTTATGGGGTGGACTATGGCTACACCTTC.

The sample holds many counts of this clonotype. The chain couples TRBV19 to TRBJ1-1; 9 nucleotides match TRBD1. This CDR3 region has 14 residues. V trimming: 8 bases; J trimming: 6 bases; junction bases outside the gene matches: 10. The germline CDR1 and CDR2 sequences are LNHDA and SQIVND (reference sequence). The CDR3 sequence: CASWTGQGFSEAFF. The CDR3 DNA follows: TGTGCCAGTTGGACAGGACAGGGGTTCTCTGAAGCTTTCTTT.

This clonotype was detected once. The V gene is TRBV6-1, the J gene TRBJ2-7, with 7 bases matching TRBD2. The J call is in doubt because the DNA end fits TRBJ2-1 better. In germline, CDR1 is MNHNS, CDR2 SASEGT. The CDR3 has 13 amino acids. This CDR3 is CASFCGSFHEQFF. DNA of the CDR3: TGTGCCAGCTTCTGCGGGAGTTTCCACGAGCAGTTCTTC.

This rearrangement joins TRBV12-3 or TRBV12-4 to TRBJ2-7, with 7 bases matching TRBD2. The CDR3 loop spans 13 amino acids. Trimming took 6 bases from V and 3 from J; bases not matched to a gene: 5. The chain's CDR3 is CASRGEGHYEQYF. The CDR3 DNA follows: TGTGCCAGCAGGGGGGAGGGCCACTACGAGCAGTACTTC.

Turning to this clonotype: A single base separates this from a much larger clone, so it may be a read error. The conserved phenylalanine or tryptophan is not found at the CDR3 terminus, so this likely reflects a read error. The chain combines TRBV29-1 with TRBJ2-7, with a possible D match to TRBD1 (6 bases). Germline loops: CDR1 SQVTM, CDR2 ANQGSEA. The CDR3 runs to 12 residues. V lost 4 bases to trimming and J lost 5 bases, with 12 bases between them. CDR3 nucleotides: TGCAGCGTTGTAGGGGGTTTCCACGAGCAGTACCTC. Its protein is CSVVGGFHEQYL.

Ten or more counts support this clonotype. The chain carries TRBV4-1 and TRBJ2-7; 10 nucleotides line up with TRBD2. Per the germline V gene, CDR1 is MGHRA and CDR2 is YSYEKL. CDR3 length equals 15 residues. V shed 2 bases and J 3 bases; nucleotides not matched to a gene: 4. This chain's CDR3 is CASSQPTSGYYEQYF. The CDR3 DNA reads TGCGCCAGCAGCCAACCGACTAGCGGGTACTACGAGCAGTACTTC.

The V and J genes are TRBV5-1 and TRBJ2-5; perhaps TRBD1 as D (6 bases). Trimming removed 8 bases from V and 5 bases from J, with 22 bases in between. Germline V gives CDR1 SGHRS, CDR2 YFSETQ. CDR3 length equals 15 residues. In nucleotides, the CDR3 is TGCGCCAGTTGTAGTCAAGGGGGAGAATGGGAGACCCAGTACTTC. Translating it yields CASCSQGGEWETQYF.

This clonotype was observed many times. The chain uses TRBV7-9 and TRBJ1-2; TRBD1 matches 7 bases. CDR3 length equals 12 residues. With 6 bases clipped from V and 8 bases from J, the junction kept 6 bases outside the gene matches. Looked up from germline, CDR1 is SEHNR and CDR2 is FQNEAQ (reference sequence). This chain's CDR3 is CASRNRGEGYTF. The CDR3 DNA reads TGTGCCAGCAGAAACAGGGGAGAGGGCTACACCTTC.

CDR3 region: CASSKDRGSSYNEQFF. The CDR3 DNA follows: TGCGCCAGCAGCAAGGACCGCGGGAGCTCCTACAATGAGCAGTTCTTC. This chain uses TRBV5-1 with TRBJ2-1, with TRBD2 matching over 7 bases. Germline lookup yields CDR1 SGHRS and CDR2 YFSETQ. V was pared by 4 bases and J by 0 bases, with 7 bases of the junction left unmatched. The CDR3 spans 16 residues.

The DNA of the CDR3 is TGTGCCAGCAGTTATGGGGACAGACTACAAGAGACCCAGTACTTC. Translated, it gives CASSYGDRLQETQYF. The J gene is TRBJ2-5, the V gene TRBV6-2 or TRBV6-3, with TRBD1 matching over 7 bases. Trimming took 3 bases from V and 2 from J; bases not matched to a gene: 6. The germline CDR1 and CDR2 sequences are MNHEY and SVGEGT. The CDR3 covers 15 residues.

The chain joins TRBV6-1 to TRBJ1-2; D gene ambiguous. CDR1 is MNHNS, CDR2 SASEGT, per germline. Trimming pared 6 bases from V and 7 bases from J, leaving 18 bases between. This CDR3 spans 14 amino acids. The chain's CDR3 is CASSGTQRTSGYTF. DNA for the CDR3: TGTGCCAGCAGCGGCACACAGCGCACCTCTGGCTACACCTTC.

This clonotype was seen many times. V gene TRBV19 combines with J gene TRBJ1-1; the D gene is possibly TRBD1 (5 bases). Germline V gives CDR1 LNHDA, CDR2 SQIVND (reference sequence). V was trimmed by 5 bases and J by 3 bases, leaving 10 bases between them. This CDR3 region has 13 residues. The chain's CDR3 is CASSGTMDTEAFF. The CDR3, as DNA: TGTGCCAGTAGTGGGACTATGGACACTGAAGCTTTCTTT.

This clonotype was picked up a small number of times. This CDR3 is CASSERATATQMPQHF. The DNA for the CDR3 is TGTGCCAGCAGTGAGCGAGCGACAGCCACTCAGATGCCCCAGCATTTT. This chain uses TRBV6-1 with TRBJ1-5, with D perhaps TRBD1 (5 bases). The CDR3 is made up of 16 amino acids. V was shortened by 3 bases and J by 9 bases, with 21 bases between the two germline ends. CDR1 and CDR2 (germline): MNHNS, SASEGT.

In the case of this clonotype: A much more abundant neighbour one base away suggests this may be a read error. The rearrangement joins TRBV11-3 to TRBJ2-5, with D possibly TRBD1 on 5 matching bases. V lost 5 bases and J lost 3, with 7 bases in between. Germline V gene data show CDR1 as SGHNT and CDR2 as YENEEA. This CDR3 is 12 amino acids long. CDR3 residues: CASSQGEETQYF. DNA for the CDR3: TGTGCCAGCAGCCAAGGGGAAGAGACCCAGTACTTC.